This record covers a single T cell receptor (beta chain). The data are from a study of blood T cell repertoires in COVID-19. Study background: The United States, Italy and Spain supplied acute and convalescent COVID-19 samples. Sources were T cells, B-cell-depleted T cells, or PBMCs; the material itself was cDNA or gDNA.

This CDR3 has 16 residues. With V trimmed by 0 bases and J by 1 base, 6 bases remained unmatched. Germline V gene data show CDR1 as SGHRS and CDR2 as YFSETQ. Study processing details: Estimation of nucleated cell counts was performed using reference gene primer amplification. Libraries were prepared by immunoSEQ multiplex PCR; TCRdb keeps only in-frame clonotypes and omits some of them. V, J and clone size were drawn from that table, and D and trimming were deduced from the DNA. The data show some 290,000 clones, around 86% seen once. The origin of this receptor is a woman aged 60-75 years with active or convalescent COVID-19. The genes are TRBV5-1 and TRBJ2-5; 7 bases align to TRBD2. Sequenced material: peripheral blood. Here the CDR3 DNA reads TGCGCCAGCAGCTTGGCGATCGGACTAGTCCAAGAGACCCAGTACTTC. Its protein product is CASSLAIGLVQETQYF.